This TCR beta chain came from a study of T cells after yellow fever vaccination (dated by TCRdb to the late 2010s). Regarding the complete study: The SMART-Seq v4 Ultra Low Input RNA kit was used to prepare libraries from fractions with low cell numbers. Two healthy male donors made up the cohort, one aged 18 to 30 years and the other aged 30 to 39 years. Blood was collected at multiple timepoints before and after primary and secondary immunization, and bulk PBMC replicates and cell subsets were isolated. Bulk TCR alpha and beta repertoires were sequenced longitudinally to track T-cell clones before and after primary and booster YFV17D yellow fever vaccination.

The sample holds a few counts of this clonotype. Its antigen target is currently unknown. It has no much larger one-base neighbor in the sample; base qualities were not kept. Interpreted using the paper, the treatment or condition label stands for: live attenuated yellow fever vaccine strain. At each blood-draw timepoint, two biological replicates of bulk PBMCs were obtained. PBMCs were isolated from peripheral blood using a standard Ficoll-Paque protocol. TriZol was used to extract RNA from bulk PBMCs, from CD4 and CD8 fractions, and from dextramer-positive and dextramer-negative fractions. V sheds 5 bases and J sheds 2 bases, leaving 12 bases between their ends. The CDR3 covers 14 residues, taking in both the cysteine and the phenylalanine. Kept here is only the CDR3 DNA, which spans 42 bases and is read in frame from base 1. Overall study outcomes, separate from this receptor: Compared with the primary T-cell response, the secondary T-cell response was faster but weaker, reaching its peak on day 5 rather than on day 15. Computational filtering was required because FACS-sorted repertoires could contain abundant contaminating clonotypes from the bulk population. Only a couple of donors were included in the study, so the extent to which the findings can be generalized is limited. After the booster, most of the clones that had expanded following primary vaccination were detected again (around 97% of CD4 and 80% to 90% of CD8), which suggests that memory was broadly maintained. A small fraction of clonotypes showed up in both the CD4 and CD8 compartments, probably as a result of convergent recombination.

TCR cDNA was made using 5'RACE template switching, a step that added a universal primer site and unique molecular identifiers. Priming for cDNA synthesis came from both the TCR alpha and TCR beta constant segments. Two PCR steps were used to amplify libraries, with sample barcodes and sequencing adapters being added in the second step. Sequencing of the libraries was done on either Illumina HiSeq 2500 (2x100 bp) or NovaSeq (2x150 bp). The study's own analysis went as follows. MIGEC handled demultiplexing of reads and collapsing into UMI consensus sequences, while MiXCR performed V(D)J alignment. Vaccine-responding clonotypes were defined with edgeR using replicate PBMC samples, requiring FDR below 0.01 and a log2 fold change above 5 up to day 15. Bulk clonotypes were assigned CD4 or CD8 identity according to which sequenced CD4 or CD8 repertoire held them at higher abundance. Using fastp at Q25 and MiXCR, TCRdb reprocessed the public reads and kept productive beta chains. Here each entry gathers all rows of one CDR3 protein and keeps the most common genes and DNA. TCRdb's processing, not the study's, gives the V and J calls here. In this sample the table shows fewer than 650,000 distinct CDR3 sequences, roughly a fifth of which occur a single time. Approximately 16% of the sample is taken by the ten largest.

The chain couples TRBV12-3 or TRBV12-4 to TRBJ1-1; TRBD1 is perhaps the D gene, given 6 matching bases. This material consisted of PBMCs, taken less than 25 days after the first yellow fever vaccination. The TCR was taken from a man aged 18 to 35 who received the YFV17D yellow fever vaccine. CDR3 loop: CASSTRQENTEAFF. The DNA is TGTGCCAGCAGTACCCGACAGGAAAACACTGAAGCTTTCTTT.